The sequence of this TCR beta chain was determined in a study of T-cell reconstitution after alpha-beta-depleted transplantation in children. This CDR3 comprises 15 residues. The germline gives CDR1 DFQATT, CDR2 SNEGSKA (reference sequence). Preparation of the TCRbeta library was carried out with unique molecular identifiers. Via MiXCR, TCRdb re-called the PCR reads, giving one row per CDR3 protein. The sample consists of roughly 400,000 distinct CDR3 sequences, roughly 21% of them appearing once. Concerning this clonotype itself: The junction differs from germline at one of its ends, possibly a read error.

The TCR sequence derives from a human donor who donated a stem cell graft to a child with acute myeloid leukemia. This rearrangement joins TRBV20-1 to TRBJ2-1; the D is unclear. This material consisted of PBMCs from the stem cell graft donor, taken from the stem cell graft. The CDR3 loop is CCARESPFLYNEQFF. Written as DNA, the CDR3 is TGCTGTGCTAGAGAGTCCCCCTTCCTTTACAATGAGCAGTTCTTC.